The rows below give T cell receptor beta chains drawn from one sample of a study of blood T cell repertoires in COVID-19. Generated by immunoSEQ multiplex PCR, the TCRdb table keeps only in-frame clones and is missing some. This table has some 110,000 clones, approximately 85% appearing once. The sequenced sample was peripheral blood. These receptors all stem from a man between 65 and 79 years old with acute or convalescent COVID-19. Both conserved end residues are part of each CDR3. The order of the fields is D gene, V gene, clone size, J gene, CDR3 protein, CDR3 DNA. The D gene is left open where the match is weak. A clone size is listed for some rows: how often the clone was seen (once, few, many), or a class if it is expanded.

>TRBD2|TRBV6-5|NA|TRBJ2-3
CASRAGGPITDTQYF
TGTGCCAGCCGGGCGGGAGGGCCCATCACAGATACGCAGTATTTT
>NA|TRBV10-3|once|TRBJ1-1
CATAQNMNTEAFF
TGTGCCACGGCACAGAACATGAACACTGAAGCTTTCTTT
>NA|TRBV12-3/TRBV12-4|NA|TRBJ2-2
CASSFSLSGELFF
TGTGCCAGCAGTTTCTCCCTTTCCGGGGAGCTGTTTTTT
>NA|TRBV19|NA|TRBJ2-7
CASNLGGRASREQYF
TGTGCCAGTAACCTCGGGGGACGGGCCTCCAGGGAGCAGTACTTC
>NA|TRBV12-3/TRBV12-4|few|TRBJ2-4
CASSLRDTSIQYF
TGTGCCAGCAGTTTACGGGACACTTCCATTCAGTACTTC
>TRBD1|TRBV5-1|NA|TRBJ1-4
CASSPDRAHEKLFF
TGCGCCAGCAGCCCGGACAGGGCCCATGAAAAACTGTTTTTT
>NA|TRBV10-1|once|TRBJ2-7
CASSDGQTGNPYEQYF
TGCGCCAGCAGTGACGGTCAGACAGGCAATCCGTACGAGCAGTACTTC
>NA|TRBV10-1|once|TRBJ1-1
CASSEGSGGGTEAFF
TGCGCCAGCAGTGAAGGGTCGGGGGGCGGCACTGAAGCTTTCTTT
>TRBD1|TRBV5-4|NA|TRBJ2-5
CASSLPGQGFGETQYF
TGTGCCAGCAGCTTACCGGGACAGGGTTTCGGAGAGACCCAGTACTTC
>NA|TRBV6-5|NA|TRBJ2-3
CASSSFGVNTDTQYF
TGTGCCAGCAGTTCCTTCGGGGTAAACACAGATACGCAGTATTTT
>TRBD2|TRBV7-8|NA|TRBJ2-2
CASSLEAGDPSNTGELFF
TGTGCCAGCAGCTTAGAAGCGGGGGACCCTTCGAACACCGGGGAGCTGTTTTTT
>NA|TRBV5-4|NA|TRBJ2-2
CASSLVMSANTGELFF
TGTGCAAGCAGCTTGGTTATGTCGGCGAACACCGGGGAGCTGTTTTTT
>TRBD1|TRBV7-2|NA|TRBJ1-2
CASSGDRFYGYTF
TGTGCCAGCAGCGGGGACAGATTCTATGGCTACACCTTC
>TRBD2|TRBV9|NA|TRBJ2-1
CASSILAGGRDEQFF
TGTGCCAGCAGCATCCTAGCGGGAGGACGGGATGAGCAGTTCTTC
>NA|TRBV5-1|NA|TRBJ2-3
CASSLPETSSDTQYF
TGCGCCAGCAGCTTACCCGAAACTAGCTCAGATACGCAGTATTTT
>TRBD1|TRBV6-6|NA|TRBJ1-3
CASNPGQAGNTIYF
TGTGCCAGCAACCCGGGACAGGCTGGAAACACCATATATTTT
>NA|TRBV28|NA|TRBJ1-5
CASSFGGAGNQPQHF
TGTGCCAGCAGTTTCGGTGGGGCAGGCAATCAGCCCCAGCATTTT
>NA|TRBV5-1|NA|TRBJ2-7
CASSLNQGREQYF
TGCGCCAGCAGCTTGAACCAGGGCCGCGAGCAGTACTTC
>NA|TRBV30|NA|TRBJ1-1
CAWSVRDMNTEAFF
TGTGCCTGGAGTGTAAGGGACATGAACACTGAAGCTTTCTTT
>NA|TRBV20-1|NA|TRBJ1-2
CSASNDNPSDYTF
TGCAGTGCTAGTAACGACAACCCATCGGACTACACCTTC
>TRBD2|TRBV6-2/TRBV6-3|NA|TRBJ2-5
CASSYGTKKETQYF
TGTGCCAGCAGTTACGGGACTAAAAAAGAGACCCAGTACTTC
>NA|TRBV23-1|NA|TRBJ1-2
CASSQSHGGRVGYTF
TGCGCCAGCAGTCAATCTCATGGAGGACGAGTGGGCTACACCTTC
>TRBD1|TRBV10-3|NA|TRBJ1-1
CAIRAETGGAAFF
TGTGCCATCAGGGCCGAGACAGGGGGGGCAGCTTTCTTT
>NA|TRBV5-1|NA|TRBJ2-1
CASSSDIPTYNEQFF
TGCGCCAGCAGCTCCGACATCCCTACCTACAATGAGCAGTTCTTC
>TRBD1|TRBV5-1|few|TRBJ1-2
CASSFFGTGEGYTF
TGCGCCAGCAGCTTCTTCGGGACAGGGGAGGGCTACACCTTC
>TRBD1|TRBV6-5|NA|TRBJ1-3
CASLRQAGGNTIYF
TGTGCCAGCCTCCGCCAGGCAGGGGGTAACACCATATATTTT
>TRBD1|TRBV7-2|NA|TRBJ1-2
CASSLRGLGGYTF
TGTGCCAGCAGCTTAAGGGGGCTAGGTGGCTACACCTTC
>NA|TRBV18|NA|TRBJ1-6
CASSVTELNSPLHF
TGTGCCAGCTCCGTGACAGAGCTTAATTCACCCCTCCACTTT
>TRBD2|TRBV5-1|NA|TRBJ2-7
CASSSTTSAYEQYF
TGCGCCAGCAGCAGCACGACTAGCGCCTACGAGCAGTACTTC
>NA|TRBV5-4|NA|TRBJ1-5
CASSLEGGNQPQHF
TGTGCCAGCAGCTTGGAGGGGGGGAATCAGCCCCAGCATTTT
>NA|TRBV28|NA|TRBJ1-5
CASRDTNPRGQPQHF
TGTGCCAGCAGAGACACTAACCCCAGGGGTCAGCCCCAGCATTTT
>TRBD1|TRBV24-1|NA|TRBJ2-2
CATRPGTGESGELFF
TGTGCCACCAGGCCCGGGACAGGGGAATCCGGGGAGCTGTTTTTT
>TRBD2|TRBV5-4|few|TRBJ2-7
CASSLGRGEQYF
TGTGCCAGCAGTCTGGGGAGGGGCGAGCAGTACTTC
>NA|TRBV18|few|TRBJ1-5
CASSLSFGGRRNQPQHF
TGTGCCAGCTCACTAAGTTTCGGGGGGAGGCGCAATCAGCCCCAGCATTTT
>TRBD1|TRBV27|many|TRBJ2-1
CASSLYGDRVGNEQFF
TGTGCCAGCAGTTTATATGGGGACAGGGTGGGCAATGAGCAGTTCTTC
>NA|TRBV18|once|TRBJ2-3
CASSPDAGTSTDTQYF
TGTGCCAGCTCCCCTGATGCCGGGACTAGCACAGATACGCAGTATTTT
>NA|TRBV3-1/TRBV3-2|NA|TRBJ2-2
CASSRAGELFF
TGTGCCAGCAGCCGAGCTGGGGAGCTGTTTTTT
>TRBD2|TRBV10-3|NA|TRBJ2-7
CAISDPGLASYEQYF
TGTGCCATCAGTGACCCGGGACTAGCGAGCTACGAGCAGTACTTC
>TRBD1|TRBV27|NA|TRBJ1-2
CASSFKGAYGYTF
TGTGCCAGCAGTTTTAAGGGGGCGTATGGCTACACCTTC
>NA|TRBV6-1|NA|TRBJ1-2
CASSEGALNYGYTF
TGTGCCAGCAGTGAGGGGGCCCTAAACTATGGCTACACCTTC
>TRBD1|TRBV7-8|NA|TRBJ1-1
CASSPDRRNTEAFF
TGTGCCAGCAGCCCGGACAGGCGGAACACTGAAGCTTTCTTT
>TRBD2|TRBV28|NA|TRBJ2-1
CASSSLRTSGREQFF
TGTGCCAGCAGTTCTCTCAGGACTAGCGGTAGAGAGCAGTTCTTC
>NA|TRBV12-3/TRBV12-4|NA|TRBJ1-2
CATSFGGVEVDTF
TGTGCCACTTCATTCGGAGGGGTTGAGGTGGACACCTTC
>NA|TRBV6-6|NA|TRBJ2-5
CASSYSISGRPETQYF
TGTGCCAGCAGTTACTCGATCTCAGGGAGGCCGGAGACCCAGTACTTC
>NA|TRBV28|NA|TRBJ2-7
CASSSGGIYEQYF
TGTGCCAGCAGCTCAGGGGGGATCTACGAGCAGTACTTC
>TRBD2|TRBV5-1|NA|TRBJ2-7
CASREKAGANLAEQYF
TGCGCCAGCAGAGAAAAAGCGGGGGCCAACCTCGCCGAGCAGTACTTC
>NA|TRBV7-3|NA|TRBJ2-2
CASSPRGTGLRGRAVTGELFF
TGTGCCAGCAGCCCCCGCGGGACAGGGTTGCGCGGGAGGGCGGTCACCGGGGAGCTGTTTTTT
>NA|TRBV2|few|TRBJ1-2
CASSEQRGWGYTF
TGTGCCAGCAGTGAACAAAGGGGCTGGGGCTACACCTTC
>NA|TRBV4-1|once|TRBJ1-4
CASRLNSGPTNEKLFF
TGCGCCAGCAGGCTTAATTCAGGGCCCACTAATGAAAAACTGTTTTTT
>TRBD1|TRBV27|NA|TRBJ2-7
CASSYRRTGSYEQYF
TGTGCCAGCAGTTACCGGAGGACAGGGTCCTACGAGCAGTACTTC
>NA|TRBV19|NA|TRBJ1-5
CASSIIFTGSNQPQHF
TGTGCCAGTAGTATAATTTTTACGGGTTCCAATCAGCCCCAGCATTTT
>NA|TRBV6-5|NA|TRBJ1-1
CASSQTPRLTEAFF
TGTGCCAGCAGTCAAACTCCAAGACTCACTGAAGCTTTCTTT
>NA|TRBV7-2|NA|TRBJ1-5
CASTLGGEGQPQHF
TGTGCCAGCACCTTAGGGGGTGAGGGACAGCCCCAGCATTTT
>TRBD1|TRBV5-5|NA|TRBJ1-1
CASSLTTGVAFF
TGTGCCAGCAGCTTAACAACAGGGGTAGCTTTCTTT